This T cell receptor (beta chain) was sequenced during a study of T-cell reconstitution after alpha-beta-depleted transplantation in children. Germline CDR1 reads MGHRA; CDR2 reads YSYEKL. With 0 bases removed from V and 3 bases from J, the gap between germline ends came to 15 bases. The CDR3 is 17 residues long. A TCRbeta library incorporating unique molecular identifiers was prepared. TCRdb re-derived calls from the PCR reads in MiXCR, one entry per CDR3 protein. The sample shows about 410,000 distinct CDR3 sequences, just over 20% of them seen only once. The sample was PBMCs from the stem cell graft donor, taken from the stem cell graft. This TCR was recovered from a human donor who donated a stem cell graft to a child with acute myeloid leukemia. This chain joins TRBV4-1 and TRBJ1-5; D perhaps matches TRBD1 (6 bases). DNA of the CDR3: TGCGCCAGCAGCCAAGATTCAGGGGTGGATAACAATCAGCCCCAGCATTTT. Its translation is CASSQDSGVDNNQPQHF.